The clone carrying this T cell receptor beta chain was recorded at least ten times. Individually, TCR cDNA molecules were each labelled with a unique molecular identifier. From the 5' RACE reads, TCRdb called clonotypes with MiXCR, one entry per CDR3 protein. This sample yields tens of thousands of distinct CDR3 sequences, of which under 7.5% are seen a single time; approximately 2.6% belongs to the top ten. Time point: sample taken at primary tumor resection. Whole RNA came from tumor, nontumor lung or frozen PBMC and was sequenced without being sorted. The sample comes from a study of spatial heterogeneity in lung cancer. The germline V gene encodes CDR1 MNHEY and CDR2 SMNVEV (reference sequence). V trimming: 8 bases; J trimming: 10 bases; junction bases outside the gene matches: 11. The CDR3 length is 13 residues.

The gene calls are TRBV27 and TRBJ2-1; the match to TRBD2 covers 7 bases. Sequencing was performed on PBMCs, taken at surgery. This sequence originates from a female donor with early-stage non-small cell lung cancer. The CDR3 coding sequence is TGTGCCAGCCGTCCAGGAGGGAGGGGCGAGCAGTTCTTC. It yields the protein CASRPGGRGEQFF.